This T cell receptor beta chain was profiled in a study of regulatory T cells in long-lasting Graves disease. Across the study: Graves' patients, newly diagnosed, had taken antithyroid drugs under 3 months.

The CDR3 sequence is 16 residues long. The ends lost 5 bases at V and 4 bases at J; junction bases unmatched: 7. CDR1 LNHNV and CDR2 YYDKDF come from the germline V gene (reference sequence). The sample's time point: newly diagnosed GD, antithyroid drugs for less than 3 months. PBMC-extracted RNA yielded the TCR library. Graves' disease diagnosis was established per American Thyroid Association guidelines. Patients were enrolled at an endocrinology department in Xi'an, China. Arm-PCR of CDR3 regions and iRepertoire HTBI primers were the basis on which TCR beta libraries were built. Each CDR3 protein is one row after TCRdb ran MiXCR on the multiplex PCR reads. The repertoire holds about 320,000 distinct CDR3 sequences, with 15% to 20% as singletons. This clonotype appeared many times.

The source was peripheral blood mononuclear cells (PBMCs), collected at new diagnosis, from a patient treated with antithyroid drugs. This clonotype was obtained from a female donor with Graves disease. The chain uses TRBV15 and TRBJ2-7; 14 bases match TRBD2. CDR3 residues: CATSSGLAGGLYEQYF. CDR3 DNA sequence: TGTGCCACCAGCTCTGGACTAGCGGGAGGTCTATACGAGCAGTACTTC.